Below, 5 T cell receptor beta chains from the same sample are listed, as sequenced in a study of T-cell memory formation after mild COVID-19. TCRdb recomputed calls from the 5' RACE reads with MiXCR, one row per CDR3 protein. Of 250,000 to 400,000 distinct CDR3 sequences in the sample, 14% are singletons; the top ten hold under 25%. Sample: PBMCs or a T cell subset sorted from them (not recorded which). The receptors originated from a man between 18 and 35 years old who had mild COVID-19 (a few samples of this study predate the infection). Cell type and time point are not known.

In its sample, this clonotype was seen a few times. The rearrangement joins TRBV4-1 to TRBJ1-2; tentatively, D is TRBD1 (6 bases). The CDR3 is made up of 14 amino acids. Trimming shortened V by 1 base and J by 4 bases, and 10 bases separated the two germline ends. Looked up from germline, CDR1 is MGHRA and CDR2 is YSYEKL. The CDR3 is CASSQAGALYGYTF. The CDR3 DNA sequence: TGCGCCAGCAGCCAAGCGGGGGCACTCTATGGCTACACCTTC.

This clonotype was picked up a small number of times. The rearrangement links TRBV7-6 to TRBJ2-3; D may be TRBD2 (6 bases). Trimming pared 3 bases from V and 2 bases from J, leaving 12 bases between. The CDR3 loop spans 15 amino acids. Germline CDR1 SGHVS, CDR2 FNYEAQ. The chain's CDR3 is CASSLLAATTDTQYF. Written as DNA, the CDR3 is TGTGCCAGCAGCTTGTTAGCGGCTACCACAGATACGCAGTATTTT.

This clonotype was recorded a few times. V is TRBV6-6 and J is TRBJ2-7; 9 positions match TRBD1. Germline loops: CDR1 MNHNY, CDR2 SVGAGI (reference sequence). J gave up 7 bases and V 2 bases, and 15 bases lay outside the gene matches. The CDR3 covers 17 residues. CDR3 coding DNA: TGTGCCAGCAGTTACGCGATTGAGGGGACAGGGACGGAGGAGCAGTACTTC. Its protein is CASSYAIEGTGTEEQYF.

This chain connects TRBV20-1 to TRBJ2-2; D not resolved. The CDR3 runs to 13 residues. V gave up 3 bases and J gave up 3 bases, with 8 bases separating them. CDR1 and CDR2 (germline): DFQATT, SNEGSKA (reference sequence). CDR3 nucleotide sequence: TGCAGTGCTAGTTTTGTCGACACCGGGGAGCTGTTTTTT. It specifies CSASFVDTGELFF.

This clonotype was counted many times. The rearrangement uses TRBV24-1 and TRBJ2-3, with 13 bases that match TRBD2. The CDR3 spans 15 residues. Germline V gives CDR1 KGHDR, CDR2 SFDVKD. Germline trimming cut 6 bases from V and 6 bases from J; bases unmatched to any gene: 5. CDR3 amino acids: CATSYGTSGVDTQYF. The CDR3 DNA is TGTGCCACCAGTTATGGGACTAGCGGGGTGGATACGCAGTATTTT.